The 30 T cell receptor beta chains below all came from one sample that was sequenced in a study of T cell repertoires in ileal Crohn's disease. Time point: inflamed ileum from the surgical specimen. Some clones are missing from TCRdb's copy, which holds only in-frame ones; the method was immunoSEQ multiplex PCR. The top ten clones hold approximately 9.9% of a sample with around 8,000 clones, 65% to 90% of them seen once. Sequenced input: ileal tissue. These receptors originate from an adult with Crohn's disease.

The count of this clone is one. V usage is TRBV6-5 and J usage is TRBJ2-2; 8 bases map to TRBD1. The CDR3 spans 14 residues. Unmatched junction bases numbered 11, after V lost 4 bases and J lost 13 bases. Germline loops: CDR1 MNHEY, CDR2 SVGAGI. Here the CDR3 reads CASSWTGLMAGLFF. As DNA, the CDR3 is TGTGCCAGCAGTTGGACAGGGTTGATGGCCGGGCTGTTTTTT.

CDR3 protein: CASSPKILAEQYNEQFF. The CDR3 coding sequence is TGTGCCAGCAGCCCTAAAATACTAGCGGAACAATACAATGAGCAGTTCTTC. The chain carries TRBV7-9 and TRBJ2-1, with 8 bases that match TRBD2. V was pared by 5 bases and J by 4 bases, with 13 bases of the junction left unmatched. This CDR3 comprises 17 residues. CDR1 and CDR2 from the germline V gene are SEHNR and FQNEAQ (reference sequence). Full variable domain (missing parts from reference TRBV7-9 and TRBJ2-1): DTGVSQNPRHKITKRGQNVTFRCDPISEHNRLYWYRQTLGQGPEFLTYFQNEAQLEKSRLLSDRFSAERPKGSFSTLEIQRTEQGDSAMYLCASSPKILAEQYNEQFFGPGTRLTVL.

The chain is built from TRBV5-1 and TRBJ2-1; D might be TRBD2 (6 bases). Germline V lookup: CDR1 SGHRS, CDR2 YFSETQ. The CDR3 runs to 14 residues. Trimming removed 2 bases from V and 12 bases from J, with 18 bases in between. CDR3 nucleotide sequence: TGCGCCAGCAGCTTAAACGGGAGATTCTTTGGGCAGTTCTTC. Protein sequence: CASSLNGRFFGQFF.

The chain is built from TRBV9 and TRBJ1-1; D might be TRBD1 (6 bases). The CDR3 spans 12 residues. Trimming took off 4 bases at V and 8 bases at J, with 12 bases between the two ends. Germline V lookup: CDR1 SGDLS, CDR2 YYNGEE. The CDR3 reads CASSKSDREAFF. CDR3 in DNA: TGTGCCAGCAGCAAATCGGACAGAGAAGCTTTCTTT.

V is TRBV7-3 and J is TRBJ2-7, with 11 bases matching TRBD1. CDR1 and CDR2 (germline): SGHTA, FQGTGA. V lost 2 bases to trimming and J lost 1 base; unmatched junction nucleotides: 7. The CDR3 has 17 residues. Here the CDR3 DNA reads TGTGCCAGCAGCTTATCCGGACAGGGGGCTCTTTCCTACGAGCAGTACTTC. This gives the protein CASSLSGQGALSYEQYF.

The rearrangement uses TRBV18 and TRBJ1-5, with TRBD1 identical over 8 bases. This CDR3 contains 13 residues. V shed 4 bases and J 12 bases; nucleotides not matched to a gene: 8. Germline V gene data show CDR1 as KGHSH and CDR2 as LQKENI. The CDR3 loop reads CASSLSRQGLQHF. In DNA, the CDR3 is TGTGCCAGCTCACTCTCACGACAGGGGCTCCAGCATTTT.

This clone is a singleton in its sample. This chain connects TRBV7-8 to TRBJ1-4; 9 bases agree with TRBD1. This CDR3 is 16 amino acids long. Trimming took 1 base from V and 8 from J; bases not matched to a gene: 8. Germline values: CDR1 SGHVS, CDR2 FQNEAQ. The CDR3 coding sequence is TGTGCCAGCAGCTTAGTCCTCGGGACAGGGAAGGAAAAACTGTTTTTT. This gives the protein CASSLVLGTGKEKLFF.

The count of this clone is one. The rearrangement uses TRBV5-1 and TRBJ1-4; 9 positions match TRBD1. CDR1 and CDR2 from the germline V gene are SGHRS and YFSETQ. This CDR3 has 16 amino acids. V shed 0 bases and J 0 bases; nucleotides not matched to a gene: 0. This CDR3 is CASSLGQGATNEKLFF. As DNA, the CDR3 is TGCGCCAGCAGCTTGGGACAGGGGGCAACTAATGAAAAACTGTTTTTT.

The chain has TRBV5-8 and TRBJ2-7; D might be TRBD1 (6 bases). Germline-derived CDR1 and CDR2 are SGHTS and YDEGEE. V was trimmed by 4 bases and J by 4 bases, leaving 12 bases between them. The CDR3 covers 13 residues. The CDR3 protein is CASSQGMSYEQYF. The CDR3 DNA reads as TGTGCCAGCAGCCAGGGGATGAGTTACGAGCAGTACTTC.

The chain joins TRBV7-6 to TRBJ1-1, with unresolved D. Germline CDR1 and CDR2: SGHVS and FNYEAQ. The CDR3 loop spans 12 amino acids. Trimming cost V 6 bases and J 2 bases, with 7 bases left between them. The CDR3 here is CASSQFNTEAFF. CDR3 coding DNA: TGTGCCAGCAGTCAGTTCAACACTGAAGCTTTCTTT.

This clone appeared once. The chain is built from TRBV28 and TRBJ2-7; 8 positions match TRBD1. CDR1 is MDHEN, CDR2 SYDVKM, per germline. The junction had 6 bases not matched to a gene; V was cut back by 5 bases and J by 0 bases. The CDR3 extends over 15 amino acids. The CDR3 loop reads CASSGRTGSSYEQYF. DNA of the CDR3: TGTGCCAGCAGTGGACGGACAGGGAGCTCCTACGAGCAGTACTTC.

The chain has TRBV15 and TRBJ2-3; maybe TRBD2 (5 bases). Germline V gene lookup returns CDR1 LNHNV and CDR2 YYDKDF (reference sequence). The ends were cut back, 0 bases at V and 1 base at J, with 11 bases in the middle. This CDR3 region has 16 residues. The chain's CDR3 is CATSRETGSRTDTQYF. The CDR3 DNA is TGTGCCACCAGCAGAGAGACGGGGTCACGCACAGATACGCAGTATTTT.

The chain uses TRBV9 and TRBJ2-7, with 8 bases aligning to TRBD2. The CDR3 contains 15 residues. Germline trimming cut 0 bases from V and 0 bases from J; bases unmatched to any gene: 2. In germline, CDR1 is SGDLS, CDR2 YYNGEE. As DNA, the CDR3 is TGTGCCAGCAGCGTAGAGAGCGGGAGCTCCTACGAGCAGTACTTC. It encodes CASSVESGSSYEQYF.

The CDR3 sequence: CASRLQGAGEKLFF. CDR3 bases: TGTGCCAGCAGGCTACAGGGGGCTGGTGAAAAACTGTTTTTT. The chain carries TRBV27 and TRBJ1-4; 9 bases map to TRBD1. Germline CDR1 reads MNHEY; CDR2 reads SMNVEV (reference sequence). The CDR3 contains 14 residues. Trimming cost V 6 bases and J 7 bases; bases outside gene matches: 6.

The genes are TRBV18 and TRBJ2-3, with 8 bases that match TRBD2. The V gene's germline CDR1 is KGHSH and CDR2 LQKENI. The ends lost 2 bases at V and 6 bases at J; junction bases unmatched: 13. CDR3 length: 17 residues. CDR3 residues: CASSPLVAAGGKDTQYF. The CDR3 DNA sequence: TGTGCCAGCTCACCATTAGTGGCGGCGGGAGGAAAGGATACGCAGTATTTT.

This clone appeared a few times. The chain has TRBV6-5 and TRBJ1-2; D may be TRBD1 (5 bases). Trimming shortened V by 6 bases and J by 8 bases, and 22 bases separated the two germline ends. CDR3 length equals 15 residues. CDR1 and CDR2 (germline): MNHEY, SVGAGI. CDR3 sequence: CASSDLGGSKFGYTF. The CDR3 DNA reads TGTGCCAGCAGCGACCTGGGGGGTTCGAAATTCGGCTACACCTTC.

V is TRBV5-1 and J is TRBJ1-3; D remains unclear. The CDR3 loop spans 17 amino acids. V lost 0 bases and J 0 bases, leaving 13 bases between the germline ends. Germline V gene data show CDR1 as SGHRS and CDR2 as YFSETQ. As DNA, the CDR3 is TGCGCCAGCAGCTTGGCGGCGTTTGGATACTCTGGAAACACCATATATTTT. Translating it yields CASSLAAFGYSGNTIYF.

This sequence joins TRBV4-3 and TRBJ2-7; 9 positions match TRBD1. The CDR3 spans 16 residues. V lost 3 bases, J lost 7 bases, and 13 bases stayed unmatched. CDR1 is LGHNA, CDR2 YSLEER, per germline. The DNA for the CDR3 is TGCGCCAGCAGCCACAGCGCCGGGACAGGGTCGGAAGAGCAGTACTTC. This translates into CASSHSAGTGSEEQYF.

The chain employs TRBV11-1 and TRBJ1-2, with D hard to call. V lost 1 base to trimming and J lost 3 bases, with 9 bases between them. The germline V gene has CDR1 SGHAT and CDR2 FQDESV (reference sequence). The CDR3 runs 14 residues. The CDR3 protein is CASSLDRSDYGYTF. Written as DNA, the CDR3 is TGTGCCAGCAGCTTAGATAGGTCGGACTATGGCTACACCTTC.

This clone has only one observation. CDR3: CAWSRQDYGYTF. Written as DNA, the CDR3 is TGTGCCTGGAGTCGACAGGACTATGGCTACACCTTC. The chain joins TRBV30 to TRBJ1-2, with D possibly matching TRBD1 (6 bases). Germline V CDR1 and CDR2: GTSNPN, SVGIG (reference sequence). Trimming removed 2 bases at V and 3 bases at J, with 7 bases between. The CDR3 is 12 residues long. Combining the CDR3 with reference TRBV30 and TRBJ1-2 gives the whole variable domain SQTIHQWPATLVQPVGSPLSLECTVEGTSNPNLYWYRQAAGRGLQLLFYSVGIGQISSEVPQNLSASRPQDRQFILSSKKLLLSDSGFYLCAWSRQDYGYTFGSGTRLTVV.

The rearrangement joins TRBV16 to TRBJ2-5; D is unresolved. The CDR3 has 11 residues. Germline V lookup: CDR1 KGHSY, CDR2 FQNENV. V was cut by 0 bases and J by 5 bases, with 1 base left in between. DNA for the CDR3: TGTGCCAGCAGCCAATCGGAGACCCAGTACTTC. This encodes CASSQSETQYF.

A single count supports this clone. V usage is TRBV30 and J usage is TRBJ2-7, with 7 bases aligning to TRBD1. The trim removed 3 bases at V and 11 bases at J, leaving 16 bases unmatched. Germline CDR1 GTSNPN, CDR2 SVGIG (reference sequence). This CDR3 contains 14 residues. CDR3 in amino acids: CAWRVYPGQAGEYF. DNA of the CDR3: TGTGCCTGGAGGGTATACCCTGGACAGGCCGGGGAGTACTTC.

The chain combines TRBV30 with TRBJ1-6; 11 bases fit TRBD1. Looked up from germline, CDR1 is GTSNPN and CDR2 is SVGIG (reference sequence). The CDR3 has 14 amino acids. The V and J ends lost 0 bases and 11 bases, in that order; junction bases with no gene match: 3. CDR3 residues: CAWSVGTGGPPLHF. The CDR3, as DNA: TGTGCCTGGAGTGTGGGGACAGGGGGACCACCCCTCCACTTT.

This clone was observed once. CDR3 region: CASSTTGGNTEAFF. The CDR3 DNA reads TGCGCCAGCAGTACGACAGGGGGCAACACTGAAGCTTTCTTT. This chain connects TRBV5-1 to TRBJ1-1; 10 positions match TRBD1. Germline CDR1 SGHRS, CDR2 YFSETQ. V lost 5 bases and J lost 2; bases outside the gene matches: 3. The CDR3 spans 14 residues.

This clone was seen just once. V gene TRBV4-2 combines with J gene TRBJ2-5; 10 positions agree with TRBD1. Germline CDR1 reads LGHNA; CDR2 reads YNFKEQ. J lost 5 bases, V lost 0 bases, and 6 bases had no gene match. The CDR3 has 16 residues. The CDR3 reads CASSQDPPGQGETQYF. The CDR3 coding sequence is TGTGCCAGCAGCCAAGACCCGCCGGGACAGGGGGAGACCCAGTACTTC.

V usage is TRBV28 and J usage is TRBJ2-6; tentatively, D is TRBD1 (6 bases). V was shortened by 5 bases and J by 0 bases, with 14 bases between the two germline ends. The CDR3 contains 17 residues. Germline CDR1 and CDR2: MDHEN and SYDVKM. CDR3 nucleotide sequence: TGTGCCAGCAGTGAGGGGGACGCCAACTCTGGGGCCAACGTCCTGACTTTC. Translation: CASSEGDANSGANVLTF.

The CDR3 loop is CASSIRRGQETQYF. The CDR3 region has the DNA TGTGCCAGTAGTATCCGGAGGGGCCAAGAGACCCAGTACTTC. The chain combines TRBV19 with TRBJ2-5; TRBD2 might be the D (6 bases). With 3 bases removed from V and 1 base from J, the gap between germline ends came to 9 bases. From germline, CDR1 is LNHDA and CDR2 SQIVND (reference sequence). The CDR3 spans 14 residues.

The chain recombines TRBV18 with TRBJ1-2, with D possibly TRBD1 on 5 matching bases. The CDR3 is made up of 13 amino acids. Germline values: CDR1 KGHSH, CDR2 LQKENI. V lost 0 bases and J lost 3, with 5 bases in between. CDR3 nucleotide sequence: TGTGCCAGCTCACCACCGGGGGACTATGGCTACACCTTC. Translation gives CASSPPGDYGYTF.

This sequence joins TRBV7-7 and TRBJ2-7; D uncertain. The CDR3 sequence is 13 residues long. Germline V gene sequence: CDR1 SSHAT, CDR2 FNYEAQ (reference sequence). V gave up 1 base and J gave up 10 bases, with 14 bases separating them. CDR3: CASSLGVETHQYF. The DNA for the CDR3 is TGTGCCAGCAGCTTAGGGGTGGAAACCCACCAGTACTTC. Variable domain in full (rest from reference TRBV7-7 and TRBJ2-7): GAGVSQSPRYKVTKRGQDVTLRCDPISSHATLYWYQQALGQGPEFLTYFNYEAQPDKSGLPSDRFSAERPEGSISTLTIQRTEQRDSAMYRCASSLGVETHQYFGPGTRLTVT.

On this clone: Additional DNA sequences in this sample encode the identical CDR3. The CDR3 is CASRGGSNQPQHF. CDR3 nucleotides: TGTGCCAGCCGAGGAGGTAGCAATCAGCCCCAGCATTTT. The J gene is TRBJ1-5, the V gene TRBV28; D not resolved. CDR1 MDHEN and CDR2 SYDVKM come from the germline V gene. The ends were cut back, 8 bases at V and 0 bases at J, with 8 bases in the middle. This CDR3 has 13 residues.